This T cell receptor beta chain was profiled in a study of preoperative IRX-2 immunotherapy in early breast cancer. Libraries were prepared by immunoSEQ multiplex PCR; TCRdb keeps only in-frame clonotypes and omits some of them. The table has 1,000 to 1,300 clones, approximately 74% seen once; the top ten hold around 7.7%. The CDR3 is 13 residues long. This sample's treatment: preoperative locoregional IRX-2 cytokine immunotherapy. The sequence was obtained from a human donor with breast cancer. The rearrangement uses TRBV1 and TRBJ1-1. TRBV1 is listed as a pseudogene. Sequencing used tumor tissue, obtained before IRX-2 immunotherapy. The CDR3 region is CASSRGMNTEAFF. The CDR3 nucleotides read TGCGCCAGCAGCCGGGGAATGAACACTGAAGCTTTCTTT.